One sample yielded the 32 T cell receptor beta chains listed below, sequenced in a study of OX40 agonist ivuxolimab in advanced cancers. Clones were sequenced by immunoSEQ multiplex PCR, and TCRdb holds only the in-frame ones, with some missing. In the table there are tens of thousands of clones, around four fifths of which are singletons. This sample comprised CD4+ or CD8+ T cells sorted from blood, obtained in a trial of the OX40 agonist ivuxolimab. The origin of the receptors is an adult with an advanced solid tumor such as melanoma, head and neck, liver or kidney cancer.

The V and J genes are TRBV29-1 and TRBJ1-1; the D is unclear. The V and J ends lost 3 bases and 7 bases respectively, with 9 bases between them. Germline CDR1 SQVTM, CDR2 ANQGSEA. The CDR3 has 11 amino acids. For the CDR3, the DNA is TGCAGCGTTGATACGGGCTATGAAGCTTTCTTT. As protein: CSVDTGYEAFF.

V is TRBV18 and J is TRBJ2-3, with D perhaps being TRBD1 or TRBD2 (5 bases each). With 3 bases removed from V and 9 bases from J, the gap between germline ends came to 13 bases. CDR3 length equals 13 residues. CDR1 is KGHSH and CDR2 is LQKENI in the germline V gene. CDR3 bases: TGTGCCAGCTCACCGGGACCGGGCGGCACGCAGTATTTT. This encodes CASSPGPGGTQYF.

The genes are TRBV5-8 and TRBJ1-4, with unresolved D. Trimming pared 1 base from V and 5 bases from J, leaving 9 bases between. Germline CDR1 SGHTS, CDR2 YDEGEE. This CDR3 spans 14 amino acids. The CDR3 DNA reads TGTGCCAGCAGCTTGTTGGAAACCAATGAAAAACTGTTTTTT. Translated, it gives CASSLLETNEKLFF. Filled out from reference TRBV5-8 and TRBJ1-4, the complete variable domain reads EAGVTQSPTHLIKTRGQQATLRCSPISGHTSVYWYQQALGLGLQFLLWYDEGEERNRGNFPPRFSGRQFPNYSSELNVNALELEDSALYLCASSLLETNEKLFFGSGTQLSVL.

This chain links TRBV19 with TRBJ2-1, with D perhaps TRBD1 (5 bases). Germline V gene data show CDR1 as LNHDA and CDR2 as SQIVND (reference sequence). The V gene lost 5 bases and the J gene lost 7 bases, with 12 bases spanning the gap. The CDR3 covers 13 residues. CDR3 bases: TGTGCCAGTAGTCCCCGAAGGGGAAATGAGCAGTTCTTC. This encodes CASSPRRGNEQFF.

The chain combines TRBV18 with TRBJ1-1; possible D gene TRBD1, 6 bases. This CDR3 is 16 amino acids long. CDR1 KGHSH and CDR2 LQKENI come from the germline V gene. V lost 6 bases to trimming and J lost 1 base, with 18 bases between them. CDR3 amino acids: CASSSWSTGPNTEAFF. The CDR3 bases are TGTGCCAGCTCTTCTTGGAGTACAGGGCCGAACACTGAAGCTTTCTTT.

The chain employs TRBV7-2 and TRBJ2-5; 7 positions agree with TRBD1. J was trimmed by 5 bases and V by 5 bases; bases with no gene match: 8. This CDR3 has 14 residues. The germline gives CDR1 SGHTA, CDR2 FQGNSA. CDR3 region: CASSRGQAKETQYF. DNA for the CDR3: TGTGCCAGCAGCCGAGGACAGGCCAAGGAGACCCAGTACTTC.

The genes are TRBV21-1 and TRBJ2-4; the D call TRBD2 from the table was never checked on the DNA. TRBV21-1 is marked as a pseudogene. The CDR3 totals 17 residues. CDR3 nucleotide sequence: TGTGCCAGCATCCCGGTGAGGGAGGGGAGGACCAAAAACATTCAGTACTTC. Amino acids: CASIPVREGRTKNIQYF.

The rearrangement joins TRBV6-1 to TRBJ2-7; TRBD1 is a possible D gene (6 bases). The V end lost 5 bases, the J end lost 6 bases, and 17 bases lay between the germline ends. The CDR3 is 14 amino acids. Per germline, CDR1 MNHNS and CDR2 SASEGT. CDR3 DNA sequence: TGTGCCAGCAGTTTTACAGGGAATCTGGGCGAGCAGTACTTC. Its translation is CASSFTGNLGEQYF.

This chain joins TRBV7-9 and TRBJ1-2; 7 nucleotides match TRBD1. Trimming removed 5 bases from V and 5 bases from J; junction bases left unmatched: 5. The CDR3 covers 13 residues. Germline lookup yields CDR1 SEHNR and CDR2 FQNEAQ (reference sequence). The DNA for the CDR3 is TGTGCCAGCAGCCAGGGGGAAGAATATGGCTACACCTTC. This gives the protein CASSQGEEYGYTF.

This clone was seen only a few times. J is TRBJ1-5 and V is TRBV7-7; D is unclear. The V end was cut by 5 bases, the J end by 6 bases, with 11 bases between. Germline CDR1 reads SSHAT; CDR2 reads FNYEAQ (reference sequence). This CDR3 comprises 13 residues. The chain's CDR3 is CASSLAAGQPQHF. The DNA of the CDR3 is TGTGCCAGCAGCCTCGCGGCCGGTCAGCCCCAGCATTTT.

V usage is TRBV7-9 and J usage is TRBJ2-5, with 7 positions matching TRBD1. The CDR3 contains 13 residues. Germline CDR1 SEHNR, CDR2 FQNEAQ (reference sequence). J lost 3 bases, V lost 6 bases, and 4 bases had no gene match. CDR3 DNA: TGTGCCAGCAGGTCGCAGGGGGAAGAGACCCAGTACTTC. Its translation is CASRSQGEETQYF.

This chain uses TRBV7-2 with TRBJ2-4; D is ambiguous. CDR3 length: 13 amino acids. V lost 7 bases and J lost 7, with 14 bases in between. Germline-derived CDR1 and CDR2 are SGHTA and FQGNSA. CDR3 nucleotides: TGTGCCAGCACTCACCCCTTGCTGAACATTCAGTACTTC. Amino acid sequence: CASTHPLLNIQYF.

V usage is TRBV5-1 and J usage is TRBJ1-1; TRBD1 matches at 12 bases. V dropped 4 bases and J dropped 1; count of bases not matched to a gene: 5. The CDR3 is made up of 16 amino acids. The germline gives CDR1 SGHRS, CDR2 YFSETQ. CDR3 sequence: CASSPGQGARNTEAFF. The CDR3, as DNA: TGCGCCAGCAGCCCGGGACAGGGGGCGCGGAACACTGAAGCTTTCTTT.

Regarding this clone: This sample includes further DNA sequences coding for the same CDR3. The chain employs TRBV11-2 and TRBJ2-7, with 7 bases aligning to TRBD1. CDR1 is SGHAT, CDR2 FQNNGV, per germline. The CDR3 runs to 17 residues. V shed 4 bases and J 4 bases; nucleotides not matched to a gene: 16. The CDR3 loop reads CASSSKGQYFLGYEQYF. CDR3 nucleotides: TGTGCCAGCAGCTCAAAGGGACAGTACTTTTTGGGTTACGAGCAGTACTTC. Together with reference TRBV11-2 and TRBJ2-7, the CDR3 gives the full variable domain: EAGVAQSPRYKIIEKRQSVAFWCNPISGHATLYWYQQILGQGPKLLIQFQNNGVVDDSQLPKDRFSAERLKGVDSTLKIQPAKLEDSAVYLCASSSKGQYFLGYEQYFGPGTRLTVT.

The chain carries TRBV11-2 and TRBJ1-4, with 8 bases aligning to TRBD1. With V trimmed by 4 bases and J by 3 bases, 13 bases remained unmatched. Germline-derived CDR1 and CDR2 are SGHAT and FQNNGV. This CDR3 comprises 18 residues. The CDR3, as DNA: TGTGCCAGCAGCTCTACTAGGACAGGGCTAGGGGCTAATGAAAAACTGTTTTTT. Translation: CASSSTRTGLGANEKLFF.

This clone occurred a few times. The gene calls are TRBV7-9 and TRBJ2-5, with D possibly called TRBD1 or TRBD2 (5 bases each). The CDR3 runs to 9 residues. V was pared by 8 bases and J by 7 bases, with 5 bases between. CDR1 and CDR2 from the germline V gene are SEHNR and FQNEAQ (reference sequence). CDR3 coding DNA: TGTGCCAGCGGGGGGACCCAGTACTTC. Translated, it gives CASGGTQYF. The complete variable domain, with remaining parts taken from reference TRBV7-9 and TRBJ2-5, reads DTGVSQNPRHKITKRGQNVTFRCDPISEHNRLYWYRQTLGQGPEFLTYFQNEAQLEKSRLLSDRFSAERPKGSFSTLEIQRTEQGDSAMYLCASGGTQYFGPGTRLLVL.

The rearrangement links TRBV6-1 to TRBJ2-1; D uncertain. Per the germline V gene, CDR1 is MNHNS and CDR2 is SASEGT. This CDR3 has 12 amino acids. The V and J ends lost 10 bases and 6 bases respectively, with 13 bases between them. CDR3 amino acids: CATLLVGNEQFF. The CDR3 DNA reads TGTGCCACGCTGCTGGTAGGCAATGAGCAGTTCTTC.

This clone came up once. This chain links TRBV10-3 with TRBJ1-1; no definite D call. CDR3 length: 14 amino acids. With 11 bases removed from V and 5 bases from J, the gap between germline ends came to 21 bases. The germline V gene has CDR1 ENHRY and CDR2 SYGVKD. CDR3 in DNA: TGTGCCCATTCCCCTACAAGCGGCTGGACTGAAGCTTTCTTT. Protein product: CAHSPTSGWTEAFF.

This clone showed up just once. The chain has TRBV6-5 and TRBJ2-7; D call uncertain. The germline CDR1 and CDR2 sequences are MNHEY and SVGAGI. The CDR3 is 15 residues long. Trimming cost V 2 bases and J 2 bases, with 13 bases left between them. The CDR3 DNA reads as TGTGCCAGCAGTTACCGTGGGGTTTTCGCCTACGAGCAGTACTTC. As protein: CASSYRGVFAYEQYF.

The V call is TRBV6-6, the J call TRBJ1-2, with TRBD1 matching over 8 bases. CDR1 and CDR2 (germline): MNHNY, SVGAGI (reference sequence). The CDR3 is made up of 14 amino acids. V shed 0 bases, J shed 8 bases, and the junction held 5 bases outside the gene matches. The DNA for the CDR3 is TGTGCCAGCAGTTACTCGGAGGACAGGGCGGGCTACACCTTC. This encodes CASSYSEDRAGYTF.

The rearrangement uses TRBV7-3 and TRBJ2-3; D is uncertain. Trimming left V 4 bases short and J 1 base short, with 6 bases between. CDR3 size: 13 residues. Germline V gene data show CDR1 as SGHTA and CDR2 as FQGTGA. The CDR3 region has the DNA TGTGCCAGCAGCTCCGCCGGCACAGATACGCAGTATTTT. This codes for CASSSAGTDTQYF. The full variable domain, with the rest looked up from reference TRBV7-3 and TRBJ2-3, is GAGVSQTPSNKVTEKGKYVELRCDPISGHTALYWYRQSLGQGPEFLIYFQGTGAADDSGLPNDRFFAVRPEGSVSTLKIQRTERGDSAVYLCASSSAGTDTQYFGPGTRLTVL.

CDR3 loop: CASSQDLGGPLRNSGNTIYF. As DNA, the CDR3 is TGTGCCAGCAGCCAAGATCTTGGAGGACCCCTCCGAAACTCTGGAAACACCATATATTTT. The V and J genes are TRBV14 and TRBJ1-3; no reliable D call. The CDR3 covers 20 residues. Germline V CDR1 and CDR2: SGHDN, FVKESK. Trimming took off 0 bases at V and 0 bases at J, with 21 bases between the two ends.

A single count supports this clone. The J gene is TRBJ1-2, the V gene TRBV14, with TRBD1 as a possible D gene (5 bases). Germline values: CDR1 SGHDN, CDR2 FVKESK. CDR3 length: 15 amino acids. V lost 0 bases, J lost 5 bases, and 13 bases lay in between. The CDR3 loop is CASSQDLQGLYGYTF. The DNA for the CDR3 is TGTGCCAGCAGCCAAGATCTCCAGGGTTTATATGGCTACACCTTC. The full variable domain, with the rest looked up from reference TRBV14 and TRBJ1-2, is EAGVTQFPSHSVIEKGQTVTLRCDPISGHDNLYWYRRVMGKEIKFLLHFVKESKQDESGMPNNRFLAERTGGTYSTLKVQPAELEDSGVYFCASSQDLQGLYGYTFGSGTRLTVV.

The CDR3: CASRGYPNYGYTF. The CDR3 bases are TGTGCCAGTAGAGGTTATCCTAACTATGGCTACACCTTC. The rearrangement uses TRBV19 and TRBJ1-2, with D unresolved. This CDR3 has 13 residues. V was trimmed by 6 bases and J by 0 bases, leaving 8 bases between them. CDR1 is LNHDA and CDR2 is SQIVND in the germline V gene (reference sequence).

The gene calls are TRBV9 and TRBJ2-7; perhaps TRBD1 as D (5 bases). The germline gives CDR1 SGDLS, CDR2 YYNGEE. The CDR3 loop spans 14 amino acids. V lost 0 bases, J lost 4 bases, and 11 bases lay in between. The CDR3: CASSVGQGGYEQYF. CDR3 bases: TGTGCCAGCAGCGTAGGGCAGGGTGGATACGAGCAGTACTTC.

The V and J genes are TRBV30 and TRBJ2-7, with D possibly being TRBD1 (6 bases). Trimming stripped 3 bases from V and 2 bases from J, with 11 bases between. CDR3 length: 13 residues. Germline V gene sequence: CDR1 GTSNPN, CDR2 SVGIG (reference sequence). CDR3 sequence reads: CAWRARGTYEQYF. The CDR3 DNA is TGTGCCTGGAGGGCGAGGGGGACCTACGAGCAGTACTTC.

CDR3 loop: CASSLVAGVSKEKLFF. The CDR3 DNA is TGTGCCAGCAGCTTAGTGGCAGGGGTTTCAAAGGAAAAACTGTTTTTT. The chain is built from TRBV11-2 and TRBJ1-4; D possibly corresponds to TRBD1 (6 bases). The CDR3 is 16 amino acids. Trimming took off 1 base at V and 8 bases at J, with 17 bases between the two ends. The germline gives CDR1 SGHAT, CDR2 FQNNGV. The full variable domain, completed using reference TRBV11-2 and TRBJ1-4, is EAGVAQSPRYKIIEKRQSVAFWCNPISGHATLYWYQQILGQGPKLLIQFQNNGVVDDSQLPKDRFSAERLKGVDSTLKIQPAKLEDSAVYLCASSLVAGVSKEKLFFGSGTQLSVL.

The chain employs TRBV5-4 and TRBJ2-1; 7 bases line up with TRBD2. Germline V gene lookup returns CDR1 SGHNT and CDR2 YYREEE (reference sequence). Trimming took 4 bases from V and 8 from J; bases not matched to a gene: 15. The CDR3 consists of 16 residues. The CDR3 reads CASSPGGTGRLHEQFF. The CDR3 nucleotides are TGTGCCAGCAGCCCCGGAGGGACCGGGAGGTTACATGAGCAGTTCTTC. The variable domain in full, with the rest retrieved from reference TRBV5-4 and TRBJ2-1, is ETGVTQSPTHLIKTRGQQVTLRCSSQSGHNTVSWYQQALGQGPQFIFQYYREEENGRGNFPPRFSGLQFPNYSSELNVNALELDDSALYLCASSPGGTGRLHEQFFGPGTRLTVL.

The chain joins TRBV4-2 to TRBJ2-1; D unresolved. Germline-derived CDR1 and CDR2 are LGHNA and YNFKEQ. The CDR3 has 14 amino acids. Trimming shortened V by 0 bases and J by 7 bases, and 10 bases separated the two germline ends. The CDR3 DNA reads TGTGCCAGCAGCCAAGATAGGAAGAGGAATGAGCAGTTCTTC. It codes for CASSQDRKRNEQFF.

This clone was detected a few times. V and J are TRBV19 and TRBJ1-1; D is ambiguous. There are 14 residues in the CDR3. CDR1 and CDR2 (germline): LNHDA, SQIVND (reference sequence). Trimming took off 4 bases at V and 3 bases at J, with 12 bases between the two ends. The CDR3 region has the DNA TGTGCCAGTAGTAGTAAGGGTTGGGACACTGAAGCTTTCTTT. The encoded protein is CASSSKGWDTEAFF.

This clone was seen a handful of times. The rearrangement uses TRBV5-1 and TRBJ1-1; D ambiguous. The germline V gene encodes CDR1 SGHRS and CDR2 YFSETQ. V lost 7 bases to trimming and J lost 1 base, with 11 bases between them. There are 13 residues in the CDR3. CDR3 amino acids: CASGEEANTEAFF. For the CDR3, the DNA is TGCGCCAGCGGGGAGGAGGCGAACACTGAAGCTTTCTTT.

The chain couples TRBV29-1 to TRBJ1-1; no reliable D call. The germline gives CDR1 SQVTM, CDR2 ANQGSEA. The CDR3 consists of 13 residues. V lost 4 bases, J lost 3 bases, and 12 bases lay in between. This CDR3 reads CSVALTQDTEAFF. The DNA of the CDR3 is TGCAGCGTTGCGTTAACACAAGACACTGAAGCTTTCTTT.